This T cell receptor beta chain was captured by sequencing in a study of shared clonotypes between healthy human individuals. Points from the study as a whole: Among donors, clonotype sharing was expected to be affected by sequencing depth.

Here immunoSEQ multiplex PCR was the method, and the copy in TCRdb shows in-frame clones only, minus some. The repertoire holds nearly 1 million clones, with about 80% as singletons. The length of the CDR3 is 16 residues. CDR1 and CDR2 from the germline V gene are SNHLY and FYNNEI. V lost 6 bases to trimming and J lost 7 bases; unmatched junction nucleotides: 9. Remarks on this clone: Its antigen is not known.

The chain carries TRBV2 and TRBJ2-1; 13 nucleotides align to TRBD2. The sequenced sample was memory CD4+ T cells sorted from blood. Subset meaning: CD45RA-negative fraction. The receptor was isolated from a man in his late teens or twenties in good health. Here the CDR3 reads CASRATSGGAINEQFF. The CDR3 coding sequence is TGTGCCAGCAGGGCCACTAGCGGGGGGGCCATAAATGAGCAGTTCTTC.